This is a list of T cell receptor beta chains from one sample in a study of T cells in narcolepsy. The data were produced by immunoSEQ multiplex PCR, yet TCRdb's version contains in-frame clones alone and is incomplete. The top ten clones hold 11% to 15% of a sample with about 18,000 clones, around 70% of them seen once. Specimen: CD45RA- memory CD8+ T cells from PBMCs. The receptors stem from a human donor with narcolepsy. The CDR3 runs from the conserved cysteine through the conserved F or W. A D gene is named only where the DNA matches it firmly. Part of the rows lack a size; the others show once, few, many or a class for expanded clones.

d_gene,v_gene,abundance,j_gene,CDR3aa,CDR3nt
NA,TRBV2,NA,TRBJ2-7,CASSGAPYEQYF,TGTGCCAGCAGTGGGGCCCCCTACGAGCAGTACTTC
NA,TRBV27,NA,TRBJ2-2,CASREGLGELFF,TGTGCCAGCAGGGAGGGTCTCGGGGAGCTGTTTTTT
NA,TRBV6-5,once,TRBJ1-1,CASSPRPYTEAFF,TGTGCCAGCAGTCCCCGGCCCTACACTGAAGCTTTCTTT
NA,TRBV7-6,NA,TRBJ1-6,CASSPHSWLNSPLHF,TGTGCCAGCAGCCCCCACTCCTGGTTAAATTCACCCCTCCACTTT
NA,TRBV7-9,NA,TRBJ1-1,CASSSSAINTEAFF,TGTGCCAGCAGCTCCTCAGCTATAAACACTGAAGCTTTCTTT
NA,TRBV6-1,NA,TRBJ2-7,CAISEPSDTYEQYF,TGTGCCATCAGTGAGCCGAGTGACACCTACGAGCAGTACTTC
NA,TRBV6-5,medium-sized,TRBJ1-1,CASWDNEDLNTEAFF,TGTGCCAGCTGGGATAACGAGGACTTGAACACTGAAGCTTTCTTT
TRBD1,TRBV13,NA,TRBJ1-1,CASSGLRGLTEAFF,TGTGCCAGCAGCGGCCTCAGGGGGCTCACTGAAGCTTTCTTT
TRBD1,TRBV30,few,TRBJ1-6,CAWTRDRGFSPLHF,TGTGCCTGGACCCGGGACAGGGGTTTTTCACCCCTCCACTTT
TRBD2,TRBV28,few,TRBJ2-7,CASSLFGLAGGNYEQYF,TGTGCCAGCAGTTTATTCGGACTAGCGGGAGGCAACTACGAGCAGTACTTC
NA,TRBV29-1,NA,TRBJ1-1,CSVVTMNTEAFF,TGCAGCGTTGTTACAATGAACACTGAAGCTTTCTTT
TRBD1,TRBV28,NA,TRBJ1-3,CASSFGTAGNTIYF,TGTGCCAGCAGTTTTGGGACAGCTGGAAACACCATATATTTT
NA,TRBV25-1,NA,TRBJ1-5,CASSDRGELQPQHF,TGTGCCAGCAGTGATCGGGGGGAACTACAGCCCCAGCATTTT
TRBD1,TRBV19,NA,TRBJ2-2,CASSVRDRINTGELFF,TGTGCCAGTAGTGTTCGGGACAGGATTAACACCGGGGAGCTGTTTTTT
NA,TRBV25-1,NA,TRBJ2-1,CASSGRRGNEQFF,TGTGCCAGCAGTGGGAGGCGGGGCAATGAGCAGTTCTTC
NA,TRBV7-9,NA,TRBJ2-7,CASSLTGYEQYF,TGTGCCAGCAGCTTAACGGGGTACGAGCAGTACTTC
NA,TRBV13,NA,TRBJ1-1,CASSLGRGTEAFF,TGTGCCAGCAGCTTGGGCAGGGGAACTGAAGCTTTCTTT
NA,TRBV7-9,NA,TRBJ2-1,CASSYLRGAKYNEQFF,TGTGCCAGCAGCTATCTACGGGGGGCTAAATACAATGAGCAGTTCTTC
TRBD1,TRBV7-9,NA,TRBJ1-1,CASSFRGQGNFDTEAFF,TGTGCCAGCAGCTTCCGGGGACAGGGGAATTTTGACACTGAAGCTTTCTTT
NA,TRBV28,medium-sized,TRBJ1-2,CASLGETMPNGYTF,TGTGCCAGCTTGGGGGAGACTATGCCTAATGGCTACACCTTC
NA,TRBV10-3,few,TRBJ2-6,CAISELGSGANVLTF,TGTGCCATCAGTGAGCTGGGATCTGGGGCCAACGTCCTGACTTTC
NA,TRBV6-5,NA,TRBJ1-1,CASRFALNTEAFF,TGTGCCAGCAGGTTTGCTTTGAACACTGAAGCTTTCTTT
TRBD2,TRBV5-1,NA,TRBJ2-1,CATGGRNNEQFF,TGCGCCACCGGGGGGAGAAATAATGAGCAGTTCTTC
TRBD1,TRBV19,NA,TRBJ2-1,CASSIEDRVSYNEQFF,TGTGCCAGTAGTATAGAAGACAGGGTCTCCTACAATGAGCAGTTCTTC
TRBD1,TRBV15,NA,TRBJ2-7,CATSGRTGSNEQYF,TGTGCCACCAGCGGAAGGACAGGTTCGAACGAGCAGTACTTC
NA,TRBV21-1,NA,TRBJ1-5,CASSKPGRDGQPQHF,TGTGCCAGCAGCAAACCCGGGAGGGACGGCCAGCCCCAGCATTTT
NA,TRBV19,NA,TRBJ1-6,CASSISLTFGAPLHF,TGTGCCAGTAGTATATCCCTTACCTTCGGGGCACCCCTCCACTTT
NA,TRBV11-2,NA,TRBJ1-2,CASTLGGLGYGYTF,TGTGCCAGCACCTTAGGGGGATTAGGCTATGGCTACACCTTC
TRBD2,TRBV7-6,once,TRBJ2-1,CASSVRGGSSYNEQFF,TGTGCCAGCAGCGTACGCGGGGGGAGCTCCTACAATGAGCAGTTCTTC
TRBD2,TRBV27,NA,TRBJ2-1,CASSLNSGDSYNEQFF,TGTGCCAGCAGTTTAAATAGCGGGGACTCCTACAATGAGCAGTTCTTC
NA,TRBV15,NA,TRBJ1-1,CATSRGWVGTEAFF,TGTGCCACCAGCAGAGGTTGGGTAGGCACTGAAGCTTTCTTT
NA,TRBV27,NA,TRBJ2-7,CASSLAEWWGEQYF,TGTGCCAGCAGTTTAGCGGAGTGGTGGGGCGAGCAGTACTTC
NA,TRBV2,NA,TRBJ1-3,CASSTPGDSGNTIYF,TGTGCCAGCAGTACTCCAGGTGACTCTGGAAACACCATATATTTT
NA,TRBV4-1,NA,TRBJ2-7,CASSEEAGYEQYF,TGCGCCAGCAGCGAAGAAGCCGGGTACGAGCAGTACTTC
NA,TRBV6-1,NA,TRBJ2-1,CASSSETASNEQFF,TGTGCCAGCAGTTCGGAAACAGCCAGCAATGAGCAGTTCTTC
TRBD2,TRBV7-3,NA,TRBJ2-2,CASSLVGSGKPSTGELFF,TGTGCCAGCAGCTTAGTAGGTAGCGGGAAGCCAAGCACCGGGGAGCTGTTTTTT
NA,TRBV19,NA,TRBJ1-1,CASSTNRKIRSEAFF,TGTGCCAGTAGTACAAACAGAAAAATAAGGAGTGAAGCTTTCTTT
NA,TRBV25-1,NA,TRBJ2-7,CASSESQGYEQYF,TGTGCCAGCAGTGAGTCACAGGGCTACGAGCAGTACTTC
TRBD2,TRBV13,NA,TRBJ2-7,CASSTRTSGRSYEQYF,TGTGCCAGCAGCACCCGGACTAGCGGGAGGTCATACGAGCAGTACTTC
NA,TRBV7-9,NA,TRBJ2-1,CASSLNYWNEQFF,TGTGCCAGCAGCTTAAATTATTGGAATGAGCAGTTCTTC
NA,TRBV7-7,NA,TRBJ2-5,CASSLAQADQETQYF,TGTGCCAGCAGCTTAGCGCAGGCAGACCAAGAGACCCAGTACTTC
TRBD1,TRBV19,NA,TRBJ1-1,CASRFETGGNTEAFF,TGTGCCAGTAGATTTGAAACAGGGGGGAACACTGAAGCTTTCTTT
TRBD2,TRBV5-1,NA,TRBJ2-2,CASSFTLPSPGTSGNTGELFF,TGCGCCAGCAGCTTTACCTTGCCTTCCCCCGGGACTAGCGGGAACACCGGGGAGCTGTTTTTT
NA,TRBV11-2,NA,TRBJ2-1,CASSLNNEQFF,TGTGCCAGCAGCCTTAACAATGAGCAGTTCTTC
NA,TRBV6-5,NA,TRBJ2-7,CASSLGGPLGEQYF,TGTGCCAGCAGTCTCGGGGGTCCTTTGGGCGAGCAGTACTTC
NA,TRBV6-5,NA,TRBJ1-1,CASSYKGGTEAFF,TGTGCCAGCAGTTATAAAGGAGGCACTGAAGCTTTCTTT
TRBD1,TRBV11-2,NA,TRBJ1-1,CASSFWTGGNTEAFF,TGTGCCAGCAGCTTTTGGACAGGGGGCAACACTGAAGCTTTCTTT
NA,TRBV7-8,NA,TRBJ1-2,CASSSAGVSNYGYTF,TGTGCCAGCAGCTCGGCAGGGGTCTCCAACTATGGCTACACCTTC
NA,TRBV27,NA,TRBJ2-6,CARSFWGAGGANVLTF,TGTGCCCGCAGTTTTTGGGGGGCGGGGGGGGCCAACGTCCTGACTTTC
TRBD1,TRBV2,NA,TRBJ1-1,CASGTGYGTEAFF,TGTGCCAGCGGGACAGGGTACGGCACTGAAGCTTTCTTT
NA,TRBV7-8,NA,TRBJ2-5,CASSTDIKGQETQYF,TGTGCCAGCAGCACCGACATTAAGGGCCAAGAGACCCAGTACTTC
TRBD2,TRBV6-5,NA,TRBJ2-7,CASSQLAGGPDEQYF,TGTGCCAGCAGTCAACTAGCGGGGGGGCCGGACGAGCAGTACTTC
NA,TRBV5-6,NA,TRBJ1-2,CASSLGGTVANYGYTF,TGTGCCAGCAGCTTGGGAGGGACGGTAGCTAACTATGGCTACACCTTC
TRBD1,TRBV6-4,NA,TRBJ2-7,CASGCPIGTGRYEQYF,TGTGCCAGCGGCTGCCCTATCGGGACAGGGAGATACGAGCAGTACTTC
TRBD2,TRBV6-1,NA,TRBJ2-1,CASSPDSGRGNEQFF,TGTGCCAGCAGTCCGGACAGCGGGAGGGGTAATGAGCAGTTCTTC
NA,TRBV7-6,once,TRBJ1-1,CASSLAPDRNTEAFF,TGTGCCAGCAGCTTAGCGCCGGACAGGAACACTGAAGCTTTCTTT
NA,TRBV11-2,NA,TRBJ2-3,CASSSGGGVTDTQYF,TGTGCCAGCAGCTCGGGAGGGGGCGTTACAGATACGCAGTATTTT